The rows below give T cell receptor beta chains drawn from one sample of a study of T-cell memory formation after mild COVID-19. TCRdb called the 5' RACE reads again in MiXCR, with one record for every CDR3 protein. This repertoire shows about 390,000 distinct CDR3 sequences, 15% to 20% found once; its top ten account for 20% to 25%. Sequencing input: PBMCs or a T cell subset sorted from them (not recorded which). Source of these receptors: a man aged 18 to 29 who had mild COVID-19 (a few samples of this study predate the infection). Cell type and time point are not known. Each CDR3 is given with its conserved first and last residue. A D gene is named only where the DNA matches it firmly. Clone size, where shown, is once, few, many, or a class for clones that have expanded.

size: -
D: TRBD2
J: TRBJ2-2
V: TRBV7-2
DNA: TGTGCCAGCAGCAAAAGGACTAGCGGGGGGGCGAGGAACACCGGGGAGCTGTTTTTT
CDR3: CASSKRTSGGARNTGELFF

size: large
D: -
J: TRBJ2-3
V: TRBV9
DNA: TGTGCCAGCTCCTCCTCGGGTAGCGCGACAGATACGCAGTATTTT
CDR3: CASSSSGSATDTQYF

size: many
D: -
J: TRBJ2-3
V: TRBV20-1
DNA: TGCAGTGCTAGTTCCGATACGCAGTATTTT
CDR3: CSASSDTQYF

size: once
D: -
J: TRBJ2-5
V: TRBV4-1
DNA: TGCGCCAGCAGCCAAGACGGACTGTGGGGGACCCAGTACTTC
CDR3: CASSQDGLWGTQYF

size: few
D: -
J: TRBJ2-2
V: TRBV7-6
DNA: TGTGCCAGCAGCTCGGGGACGGCCCACACCGGGGAGCTGTTTTTT
CDR3: CASSSGTAHTGELFF

size: -
D: TRBD2
J: TRBJ2-1
V: TRBV7-6
DNA: TGTGCCAGCAGCGCGCGGACTAGCAGACGTTACAATGAGCAGTTCTTC
CDR3: CASSARTSRRYNEQFF

size: -
D: -
J: TRBJ1-1
V: TRBV5-1
DNA: TGCGCCAGCAGCATAACGGAGGGGGCTGAAGCTTTCTTT
CDR3: CASSITEGAEAFF

size: -
D: -
J: TRBJ1-2
V: TRBV21-1
DNA: TGTGCCAGCAGGGTTCGGGACAGGGGAAACTATGGCTACACCTTC
CDR3: CASRVRDRGNYGYTF

size: -
D: -
J: TRBJ2-3
V: TRBV7-2
DNA: TGTGCCAGCAGCTTAGTCTTATATACGCAGTATTTT
CDR3: CASSLVLYTQYF

size: -
D: TRBD1
J: TRBJ2-3
V: TRBV6-2/TRBV6-3
DNA: TGTGCCAGCAGTTCTCCCGGGACAGGGATTAGCACAGATACGCAGTATTTT
CDR3: CASSSPGTGISTDTQYF

size: -
D: -
J: TRBJ1-1
V: TRBV28
DNA: TGTGCCAGCAGCTCCCCACAGTTGAACACTGAAGCTTTCTTT
CDR3: CASSSPQLNTEAFF

size: -
D: TRBD1
J: TRBJ1-1
V: TRBV2
DNA: TGTGCCAGCACCAACGGACAGGGAATGAACACTGAAGCTTTCTTT
CDR3: CASTNGQGMNTEAFF

size: few
D: -
J: TRBJ1-1
V: TRBV6-5
DNA: TGTGCCAGCAGTGGGGGTGGTCGGACTGAAGCTTTCTTT
CDR3: CASSGGGRTEAFF

size: -
D: TRBD2
J: TRBJ2-5
V: TRBV5-1
DNA: TGCGCCAGCAGGCCTCAAGCGGGGGGAGAGACCCAGTACTTC
CDR3: CASRPQAGGETQYF

size: -
D: TRBD1
J: TRBJ1-2
V: TRBV10-3
DNA: TGTGCCACCTGGGACAGCTATGGCTACACCTTC
CDR3: CATWDSYGYTF

size: few
D: TRBD1
J: TRBJ2-3
V: TRBV7-2
DNA: TGTGCCAGCAGCAAACAGGGGGCGGATACGCAGTATTTT
CDR3: CASSKQGADTQYF

size: few
D: TRBD1
J: TRBJ1-3
V: TRBV6-5
DNA: TGTGCCAGCAGGCGGGACAGGGGCGTATCTGGAAACACCATATATTTT
CDR3: CASRRDRGVSGNTIYF

size: few
D: -
J: TRBJ2-3
V: TRBV18
DNA: TGTGCCAGCTCACCAAGGGATACAGATACGCAGTATTTT
CDR3: CASSPRDTDTQYF

size: few
D: TRBD2
J: TRBJ2-3
V: TRBV5-4
DNA: TGTGCCAGCAGCTTGGCCGTTACGGGGGAGGGAGATACGCAGTATTTT
CDR3: CASSLAVTGEGDTQYF

size: -
D: -
J: TRBJ2-3
V: TRBV7-2
DNA: TGTGCCAGCAGCTTAGCGCGGATCGGGGGAGATACGCAGTATTTT
CDR3: CASSLARIGGDTQYF

size: few
D: TRBD1
J: TRBJ2-4
V: TRBV12-3/TRBV12-4
DNA: TGTGCCAGCAGTTTAGGGACAGGCCAAAACATTCAGTACTTC
CDR3: CASSLGTGQNIQYF

size: few
D: TRBD1
J: TRBJ2-1
V: TRBV12-3/TRBV12-4
DNA: TGTGCCAGCAGTTCAGGACAGGGGCTAAGTAGCTACAATGAGCAGTTCTTC
CDR3: CASSSGQGLSSYNEQFF

size: -
D: -
J: TRBJ1-1
V: TRBV7-2
DNA: TGTGCCAGCGGGCTCCGGAATACTGAAGCTTTCTTT
CDR3: CASGLRNTEAFF

size: many
D: -
J: TRBJ2-6
V: TRBV12-3/TRBV12-4
DNA: TGTGCCAGCAGTTTCTCAGGGGCTGGGGCCAACGTCCTGACTTTC
CDR3: CASSFSGAGANVLTF

size: few
D: -
J: TRBJ1-4
V: TRBV20-1
DNA: TGCAGTGCTAGAGGGACGGGAGTCGGTGAAAAACTGTTTTTT
CDR3: CSARGTGVGEKLFF

size: few
D: TRBD2
J: TRBJ2-7
V: TRBV5-1
DNA: TGCGCCAGCAGCTTGGTGACTAGCGGGGGGCCCGCCTACGAGCAGTACTTC
CDR3: CASSLVTSGGPAYEQYF

size: -
D: TRBD1
J: TRBJ1-2
V: TRBV29-1
DNA: TGCAGCGCGATTACAGGGGGTTATGGCTACACCTTC
CDR3: CSAITGGYGYTF

size: -
D: -
J: TRBJ1-2
V: TRBV7-9
DNA: TGTGCCAGCAGCTCAAACCGTGAGACAAGAGCTAACTATGGCTACACCTTC
CDR3: CASSSNRETRANYGYTF

size: many
D: -
J: TRBJ2-2
V: TRBV5-1
DNA: TGCGCCAGCAGCTTGGGTCTGGCCGGGGAGCTGTTTTTT
CDR3: CASSLGLAGELFF

size: -
D: TRBD1
J: TRBJ1-2
V: TRBV20-1
DNA: TGCAGACCGGGACAGGGACCAAACTATGGCTACACCTTC
CDR3: CRPGQGPNYGYTF

size: -
D: -
J: TRBJ1-6
V: TRBV2
DNA: TGTGCCGGAAATCAGGAGGCAAGCGACTCACCCCTCCACTTT
CDR3: CAGNQEASDSPLHF

size: -
D: TRBD2
J: TRBJ2-4
V: TRBV12-3/TRBV12-4
DNA: TGTGCCAGCAGTCCGGCTAGCGGGGGGGCAGCCAAAAACATTCAGTACTTC
CDR3: CASSPASGGAAKNIQYF

size: few
D: -
J: TRBJ1-2
V: TRBV27
DNA: TGTGCCAGCTGGGGAGGGGGAGGCTATGGCTACACCTTC
CDR3: CASWGGGGYGYTF

size: few
D: -
J: TRBJ2-5
V: TRBV7-2
DNA: TGTGCCAGCAGCTTAGGGTCCGTGGGGGTTCAAGAGACCCAGTACTTC
CDR3: CASSLGSVGVQETQYF

size: few
D: -
J: TRBJ2-5
V: TRBV7-2
DNA: TGTGCCAGCGCCCTCTCCTTCTCAGGCTTCCAAGAGACCCAGTACTTC
CDR3: CASALSFSGFQETQYF

size: few
D: TRBD1
J: TRBJ1-2
V: TRBV4-1
DNA: TGCGCCAGCAGCCCCACCCCACCGCAGGGGGGAAGCTATGGCTACACCTTC
CDR3: CASSPTPPQGGSYGYTF

size: few
D: -
J: TRBJ2-4
V: TRBV12-5
DNA: TGTGCTAGTGGCGACCGGGACGTCAAAAACATTCAGTACTTC
CDR3: CASGDRDVKNIQYF

size: few
D: -
J: TRBJ1-2
V: TRBV3-1
DNA: TGTGCCAGCAGCTCCCGGACAGATGGCTACACCTTC
CDR3: CASSSRTDGYTF

size: -
D: -
J: TRBJ2-2
V: TRBV4-1
DNA: TGCGCCAGCAGCCAACGCGGTAGGGGTTCGAACACCGGGGAGCTGTTTTTT
CDR3: CASSQRGRGSNTGELFF

size: -
D: -
J: TRBJ1-5
V: TRBV29-1
DNA: TGCAGCGCCGGCCCGGGACAAAATCAGCCCCAGCATTTT
CDR3: CSAGPGQNQPQHF

size: few
D: TRBD1
J: TRBJ1-6
V: TRBV19
DNA: TGTGCCAGTCCTACAGGGGATCCGTCCCTCCACTTT
CDR3: CASPTGDPSLHF

size: -
D: -
J: TRBJ2-1
V: TRBV27
DNA: TGTGCTGCGGGGACGACTCTAAGCTCCTACAATGAGCAGTTCTTC
CDR3: CAAGTTLSSYNEQFF

size: many
D: -
J: TRBJ1-2
V: TRBV2
DNA: TGTGCCAGCGAAGGGGGAGTTTATGGCTACACCTTC
CDR3: CASEGGVYGYTF

size: -
D: -
J: TRBJ1-4
V: TRBV5-1
DNA: TGCGCCAGCAGCTTGGCCCTCGTTTCAGGAGAAAAACTGTTTTTT
CDR3: CASSLALVSGEKLFF